The 8 T cell receptor beta chains below all came from one sample that was sequenced in a study of blood T cell repertoires in COVID-19. Profiling relied on immunoSEQ multiplex PCR, and the TCRdb table lists in-frame clones only, not all of them. The sample yields 390,000 or so clones, just over 85% seen once. Sequencing was performed on peripheral blood. The receptors here all came from a woman aged 30 to 39 with active or convalescent COVID-19.

The rearrangement uses TRBV2 and TRBJ2-1, with D perhaps TRBD2 (6 bases). CDR1 and CDR2 from the germline V gene are SNHLY and FYNNEI. CDR3 length: 15 residues. The germline V and J ends were trimmed by 6 bases and 5 bases, with 17 bases remaining between them. CDR3 sequence (DNA): TGTGCCAGCAGGATTACCGGAGGGAAAAACAATGAGCAGTTCTTC. It specifies CASRITGGKNNEQFF.

The chain joins TRBV5-1 to TRBJ2-1, with 10 bases matching TRBD2. The ends lost 7 bases at V and 0 bases at J; junction bases unmatched: 1. The length of the CDR3 is 14 residues. The germline gives CDR1 SGHRS, CDR2 YFSETQ. CDR3 DNA: TGCGCCAGCGAGCGGGGGGGCTCCTACAATGAGCAGTTCTTC. It translates to CASERGGSYNEQFF. Combining the CDR3 with reference TRBV5-1 and TRBJ2-1 gives the whole variable domain KAGVTQTPRYLIKTRGQQVTLSCSPISGHRSVSWYQQTPGQGLQFLFEYFSETQRNKGNFPGRFSGRQFSNSRSEMNVSTLELGDSALYLCASERGGSYNEQFFGPGTRLTVL.

The rearrangement joins TRBV5-4 to TRBJ1-2; D is possibly TRBD1 (6 bases). The V gene's germline CDR1 is SGHNT and CDR2 YYREEE (reference sequence). The CDR3 has 16 residues. V was cut by 1 base and J by 6 bases, with 19 bases left in between. The chain's CDR3 is CASSLYSTGYMDGYTF. CDR3 coding DNA: TGTGCCAGCAGCTTGTATTCAACAGGGTATATGGATGGCTACACCTTC.

The J gene is TRBJ2-5, the V gene TRBV2; 9 positions agree with TRBD1. CDR3 length equals 18 residues. Trimming cost V 7 bases and J 2 bases; bases outside gene matches: 17. Germline CDR1 and CDR2: SNHLY and FYNNEI. CDR3 protein: CASKQRPEGTGLQETQYF. CDR3 sequence (DNA): TGTGCCAGCAAACAAAGGCCCGAGGGGACAGGGTTGCAAGAGACCCAGTACTTC.

About this clone: Distinct nucleotide sequences in the sample also encode this CDR3. The V call is TRBV20-1, the J call TRBJ2-7; unclear D gene. Germline lookup yields CDR1 DFQATT and CDR2 SNEGSKA (reference sequence). V was pared by 3 bases and J by 2 bases, with 5 bases between. The CDR3 consists of 11 residues. CDR3 in DNA: TGCAGTGCTAGCGGTACCTACGAGCAGTACTTC. Translating gives CSASGTYEQYF.

V and J are TRBV2 and TRBJ2-7; the match to TRBD1 covers 7 bases. The CDR3 sequence is 13 residues long. Trimming at V came to 6 bases and at J to 2 bases, leaving 4 bases not matched to a gene. Germline V lookup: CDR1 SNHLY, CDR2 FYNNEI. The CDR3 coding sequence is TGTGCCAGCAGCGGACAGGAAACCTACGAGCAGTACTTC. Its translation: CASSGQETYEQYF.

The CDR3 sequence is CASSLAGGPTDTQYF. The CDR3 DNA reads TGTGCCAGCAGCTTGGCGGGGGGGCCCACAGATACGCAGTATTTT. The chain recombines TRBV5-6 with TRBJ2-3, with 8 bases aligning to TRBD2. CDR1 and CDR2 (germline): SGHDT, YYEEEE. The V and J ends lost 0 bases and 2 bases, in that order; junction bases with no gene match: 2. The CDR3 totals 15 residues. The variable domain in full, completed from reference TRBV5-6 and TRBJ2-3, reads DAGVTQSPTHLIKTRGQQVTLRCSPKSGHDTVSWYQQALGQGPQFIFQYYEEEERQRGNFPDRFSGHQFPNYSSELNVNALLLGDSALYLCASSLAGGPTDTQYFGPGTRLTVL.

The V gene is TRBV2, the J gene TRBJ1-3; D is ambiguous. The ends were cut back, 2 bases at V and 2 bases at J, with 10 bases in the middle. Germline CDR1 SNHLY, CDR2 FYNNEI. The CDR3 extends over 15 amino acids. The CDR3 here is CASSELAGPGNTIYF. DNA of the CDR3: TGTGCCAGCAGTGAACTAGCCGGGCCTGGAAACACCATATATTTT.